This T cell receptor beta chain came from a study of blood T cell repertoires in COVID-19. On the study more broadly: Samples representing acute and convalescent COVID-19 were sourced from the United States, Italy and Spain. From T cells, B-cell-depleted T cells, or PBMCs came the material, which was cDNA or gDNA.

Germline trimming cut 9 bases from V and 4 bases from J; bases unmatched to any gene: 8. The CDR3 sequence is 13 residues long. Germline CDR1 and CDR2: SNHLY and FYNNEI. Measured with immunoSEQ multiplex PCR; TCRdb has only the in-frame clones, and not every one. The data contain nearly 200,000 clones, about 80% of them singletons. Living in 24 US areas, the participants were between roughly 18 and 89 years of age. The study assigned cohorts using participant-reported clinical history. The sequence was obtained from a man aged 35 to 55 who had recovered from COVID-19. The sequenced sample consisted of PBMCs or T cells enriched from blood (not recorded which). This chain joins TRBV2 and TRBJ1-1; 7 positions match TRBD1. The CDR3 DNA reads TGTGCCAGTAAGACAGGGCCGAGCACTGAAGCTTTCTTT. It specifies CASKTGPSTEAFF.